This is a list of T cell receptor beta chains from one sample in a study of blood T cell repertoires in COVID-19. Sequencing was performed with immunoSEQ multiplex PCR; in TCRdb, only in-frame clones are kept and a portion is missing. The sample records 13,000 to 15,000 clones, less than 85% being singletons. The sequenced sample was peripheral blood. These receptors were collected from a middle-aged man with active or convalescent COVID-19. CDR3s include the opening cysteine and the closing phenylalanine or tryptophan. A D gene is named only where the DNA matches it firmly. Rows may omit the clone size; those that give it use once, few, many or a size class.

D,J,V,size,DNA,CDR3
NA,TRBJ1-6,TRBV14,NA,TGTGCCAGCAGCCAAGAAGCAGGCTATGGATCACCCCTCCACTTT,CASSQEAGYGSPLHF
TRBD1,TRBJ1-2,TRBV10-3,few,TGTGCCTACGGGCGGGACAGGGGGATTGACTATGGCTACACCTTC,CAYGRDRGIDYGYTF
TRBD2,TRBJ2-2,TRBV7-9,NA,TGTGCCACGGTCCTAGCGGGGGGGAACACCGGGGAGCTGTTTTTT,CATVLAGGNTGELFF
NA,TRBJ2-2,TRBV11-2,few,TGTGCCAGCGGAGGGACCCACGGGGCCGGGGAGCTGTTTTTT,CASGGTHGAGELFF
NA,TRBJ1-1,TRBV19,NA,TGTGCCAGTAAAGGGACTAACATGAACACTGAAGCTTTCTTT,CASKGTNMNTEAFF
NA,TRBJ2-7,TRBV2,NA,TGTGCCAGCAGTGAAGATTTGGCCTCCCCCTACGAGCAGTACTTC,CASSEDLASPYEQYF
NA,TRBJ2-1,TRBV7-2,NA,TGTGCCAGCGCCGGAGGGGCCAACAATGAGCAGTTCTTC,CASAGGANNEQFF
NA,TRBJ2-7,TRBV9,NA,TGTGCCAGCAGCTTAACGGGGGACGAGCAGTACTTC,CASSLTGDEQYF
NA,TRBJ2-1,TRBV15,few,TGTGCCACCAGCAGGCAGGGGAGACTCTACAATGAGCAGTTCTTC,CATSRQGRLYNEQFF
TRBD1,TRBJ2-7,TRBV15,once,TGTGCCACCAGCACTCGGACAGGGTTCGACGAGCAGTACTTC,CATSTRTGFDEQYF
TRBD2,TRBJ2-7,TRBV7-9,NA,TGTGCCAGCAGCTTAGGCGGGGGGAAGCAGTACTTC,CASSLGGGKQYF
NA,TRBJ2-5,TRBV7-8,NA,TGTGCCAGCAGCTTACGACGAGGCGAGACCCAGTACTTC,CASSLRRGETQYF
NA,TRBJ2-7,TRBV7-6,NA,TGTGCCAGCATGCGGCACCTTACCTACGAGCAGTACTTC,CASMRHLTYEQYF
TRBD1,TRBJ2-3,TRBV6-4,NA,TGTGCCAGCAGTGCCGGGGACAGGGATCTAGATACGCAGTATTTT,CASSAGDRDLDTQYF
TRBD1,TRBJ1-1,TRBV6-2/TRBV6-3,NA,TGTGCCAGCAGCCCTCAGGGGGCGGGAACTGAAGCTTTCTTT,CASSPQGAGTEAFF
NA,TRBJ1-4,TRBV5-6,NA,TGTGCCAGCAGCTTGGCTAGCGGGGGGAACGAAAAACTGTTTTTT,CASSLASGGNEKLFF
NA,TRBJ1-5,TRBV28,once,TGTGCCAGCACTCTGCTCGATGGTCTCGGGGGCAATCAGCCCCAGCATTTT,CASTLLDGLGGNQPQHF
TRBD1,TRBJ1-2,TRBV27,NA,TGTGCCAGCAGTGTACAGGGGGCCCACTATGGCTACACCTTC,CASSVQGAHYGYTF
NA,TRBJ1-2,TRBV28,NA,TGTGCCAGCAGTTCGACAAATGGGCTGACTAACTATGGCTACACCTTC,CASSSTNGLTNYGYTF
NA,TRBJ2-5,TRBV7-6,NA,TGTGCCAGCAGCCGGGCGGGGACGGTTCAAGAGACCCAGTACTTC,CASSRAGTVQETQYF
NA,TRBJ2-4,TRBV12-3/TRBV12-4,NA,TGTGCCAGCAGTTTAGTCAGAAACATTCAGTACTTC,CASSLVRNIQYF
TRBD2,TRBJ2-1,TRBV19,NA,TGTGCCAGTAGTATAGTAGGACTAGCTACGAATGAGCAGTTCTTC,CASSIVGLATNEQFF
NA,TRBJ1-2,TRBV11-2,NA,TGTGCCAGCAGCTCCACAGGAGACGGCTACACCTTC,CASSSTGDGYTF
NA,TRBJ2-2,TRBV5-5,NA,TGTGCCAGCAGCGTTCCGGGACTGAACACCGGGGAGCTGTTTTTT,CASSVPGLNTGELFF
TRBD2,TRBJ2-7,TRBV6-5,NA,TGTGCCAGCAGTTACTCAGGACTAGCCTACGAGCAGTACTTC,CASSYSGLAYEQYF
TRBD2,TRBJ2-7,TRBV28,NA,TGTGCCAGCAGTGGGGAGGGCCTAGGCGAGCAGTACTTC,CASSGEGLGEQYF
NA,TRBJ1-5,TRBV7-9,NA,TGTGCCAGCAGCTTACCGGGAAATCAGCCCCAGCATTTT,CASSLPGNQPQHF
NA,TRBJ2-7,TRBV13,NA,TGTGCCAGCAGTTCACGGGGGATTCCCTACGAGCAGTACTTC,CASSSRGIPYEQYF
NA,TRBJ2-3,TRBV24-1,NA,TGTGCCACCAGTGCCCAATCCGGGGGAGTCGGCACAGATACGCAGTATTTT,CATSAQSGGVGTDTQYF
NA,TRBJ2-1,TRBV2,NA,TGTGCCAGCAGTGATAGAAATAATGAGCAGTTCTTC,CASSDRNNEQFF
NA,TRBJ1-6,TRBV6-1,few,TGTGCCAGCAGTGAAATGGAGGGCTCCCTCCACTTT,CASSEMEGSLHF
NA,TRBJ1-1,TRBV5-1,once,TGCGCCAGCAGCTTGGCGAATGTACAATTTGAAGCTTTCTTT,CASSLANVQFEAFF
TRBD1,TRBJ1-2,TRBV14,NA,TGTGCCAGCAGCCCTGTCCCGGGACAGGGGTTTGGCTACACCTTC,CASSPVPGQGFGYTF
TRBD2,TRBJ2-5,TRBV11-2,NA,TGTGCCAGCAGCTTGACGTCTAGCGGGGGGGCTTTAACCCAGTACTTC,CASSLTSSGGALTQYF
NA,TRBJ2-5,TRBV9,NA,TGTGCCAGCAGCGTAGCTGAGGGGACAAGATGGGAGACCCAGTACTTC,CASSVAEGTRWETQYF
TRBD1,TRBJ1-3,TRBV9,NA,TGTGCCAGCAGCGTTGGACAGGGGGCTGGAAACACCATATATTTT,CASSVGQGAGNTIYF
TRBD2,TRBJ2-3,TRBV7-8,NA,TGTGCCAGCAGCCACACTAGCGGGGGGGTAAGTGACACAGATACGCAGTATTTT,CASSHTSGGVSDTDTQYF
TRBD1,TRBJ2-6,TRBV11-3,NA,TGTGCCAGCAGCCAGGGACAGGGGGCGACTGGGGCCAACGTCCTGACTTTC,CASSQGQGATGANVLTF
NA,TRBJ1-2,TRBV2,NA,TGTGCCAGCAGTGACCGCCTTTCGGGAGGCTACACCTTC,CASSDRLSGGYTF
NA,TRBJ1-2,TRBV2,NA,TGTGCCAGCACATTCAGGGTGAACTATGGCTACACCTTC,CASTFRVNYGYTF
TRBD1,TRBJ2-2,TRBV19,NA,TGTGCCAGTAGTCCGCTGGACAGGGAAAACGGGGAGCTGTTTTTT,CASSPLDRENGELFF
TRBD2,TRBJ2-7,TRBV4-2,NA,TGTGCCAGCAGCCAAGATGCGGCGACTAGCGGTGAATACGAGCAGTACTTC,CASSQDAATSGEYEQYF
NA,TRBJ1-5,TRBV10-3,NA,TGTGCCATCAGTGAGTCGAACAAGGGGGTGGGCAATCAGCCCCAGCATTTT,CAISESNKGVGNQPQHF
TRBD2,TRBJ2-1,TRBV7-3,few,TGTGCCAGCAGCTTAAAGGGGAGTCGGGAGGCCCCGATTAGCTCCTACAATGAGCAGTTCTTC,CASSLKGSREAPISSYNEQFF
NA,TRBJ2-5,TRBV7-9,few,TGTGCCAGCAGCCCCCGGATACTAGCAGCAGAGACCCAGTACTTC,CASSPRILAAETQYF
NA,TRBJ2-5,TRBV7-9,few,TGTGCCAGCAGCTCTCCCGGGGGACAAGAGACCCAGTACTTC,CASSSPGGQETQYF
TRBD2,TRBJ2-5,TRBV5-1,NA,TGCGCCAGCAGCCCAGCGGGACGGAAAAGGACGGAGACCCAGTACTTC,CASSPAGRKRTETQYF
TRBD1,TRBJ2-7,TRBV5-1,few,TGCGCCAGCAGCTTGTTGGGTCAGGGGGACTACGAGCAGTACTTC,CASSLLGQGDYEQYF
NA,TRBJ2-7,TRBV12-3/TRBV12-4,NA,TGTGCCAGCAGTTTGGGGACACTCTACGAGCAGTACTTC,CASSLGTLYEQYF
TRBD2,TRBJ2-1,TRBV15,NA,TGTGCCACCAGCAGAGCCAGCGGGGGTTACAATGAGCAGTTCTTC,CATSRASGGYNEQFF
TRBD1,TRBJ1-1,TRBV28,NA,TGTGCCAGCATCCAACAGGGGGAAGCTTTCTTT,CASIQQGEAFF
NA,TRBJ2-5,TRBV5-1,few,TGCGCCAGCAGCCCTGGACTGGATTTCCAAGAGACCCAGTACTTC,CASSPGLDFQETQYF
NA,TRBJ2-7,TRBV2,few,TGTGCCAGCATTCCGGACCTAGGGGCCTACGAGCAGTACTTC,CASIPDLGAYEQYF
NA,TRBJ2-7,TRBV12-2,NA,TGTGCAAGTCGCCGTCGGGACAGTCCCTACGAGCAGTACTTC,CASRRRDSPYEQYF
NA,TRBJ1-2,TRBV4-1,NA,TGCGCCAGCAGCCAGACTGACGGAGTCTATGGCTACACCTTC,CASSQTDGVYGYTF
NA,TRBJ2-7,TRBV4-3,NA,TGCGCCAGCAGCCAAGGAGAGGGAACCTACGAGCAGTACTTC,CASSQGEGTYEQYF
NA,TRBJ2-5,TRBV6-5,NA,TGTGCCAGCAGTTACTCGCGGCAGGGGAGCGGAGAGACCCAGTACTTC,CASSYSRQGSGETQYF
TRBD2,TRBJ2-1,TRBV19,NA,TGTGCCAGTAGTATCGGGGGGTCCTACAATGAGCAGTTCTTC,CASSIGGSYNEQFF
NA,TRBJ1-2,TRBV6-6,NA,TGTGCCAGCAGTTACTCAGCAGGGTACGGCTACACCTTC,CASSYSAGYGYTF